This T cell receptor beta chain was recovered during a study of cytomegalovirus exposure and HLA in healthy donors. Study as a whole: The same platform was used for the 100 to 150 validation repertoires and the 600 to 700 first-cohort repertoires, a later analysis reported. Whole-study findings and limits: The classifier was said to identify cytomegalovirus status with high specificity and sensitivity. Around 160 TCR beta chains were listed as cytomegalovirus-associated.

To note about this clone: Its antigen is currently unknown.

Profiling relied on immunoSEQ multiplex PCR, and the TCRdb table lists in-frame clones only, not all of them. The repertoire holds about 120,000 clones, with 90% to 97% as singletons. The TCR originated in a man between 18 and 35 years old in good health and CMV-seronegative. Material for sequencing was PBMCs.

The DNA for the CDR3 is TGCGCCAGCAGCTTCGCGGTTAGCAATGAGCAGTTCTTC. This codes for CASSFAVSNEQFF. V and J are TRBV5-1 and TRBJ2-1; D remains ambiguous. Looked up from germline, CDR1 is SGHRS and CDR2 is YFSETQ. The CDR3 covers 13 residues. Trimming removed 2 bases at V and 6 bases at J, with 9 bases between.